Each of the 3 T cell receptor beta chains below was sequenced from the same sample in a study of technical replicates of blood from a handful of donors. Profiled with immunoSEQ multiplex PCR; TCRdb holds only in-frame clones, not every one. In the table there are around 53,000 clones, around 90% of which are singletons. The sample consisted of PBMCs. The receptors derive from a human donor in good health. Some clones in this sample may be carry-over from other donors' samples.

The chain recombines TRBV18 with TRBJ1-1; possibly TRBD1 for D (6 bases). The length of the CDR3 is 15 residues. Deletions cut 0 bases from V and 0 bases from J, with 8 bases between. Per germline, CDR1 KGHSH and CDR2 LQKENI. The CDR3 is CASSPPKGVNTEAFF. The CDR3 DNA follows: TGTGCCAGCTCACCACCTAAGGGGGTGAACACTGAAGCTTTCTTT. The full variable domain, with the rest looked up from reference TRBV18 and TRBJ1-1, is NAGVMQNPRHLVRRRGQEARLRCSPMKGHSHVYWYRQLPEEGLKFMVYLQKENIIDESGMPKERFSAEFPKEGPSILRIQQVVRGDSAAYFCASSPPKGVNTEAFFGQGTRLTVV.

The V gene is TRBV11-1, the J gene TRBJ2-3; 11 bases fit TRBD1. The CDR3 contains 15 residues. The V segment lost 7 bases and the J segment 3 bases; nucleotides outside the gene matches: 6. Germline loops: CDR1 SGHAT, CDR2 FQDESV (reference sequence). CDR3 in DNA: TGTGCCAGCACTCCGGGACAGGGGGGTACAGATACGCAGTATTTT. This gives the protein CASTPGQGGTDTQYF.

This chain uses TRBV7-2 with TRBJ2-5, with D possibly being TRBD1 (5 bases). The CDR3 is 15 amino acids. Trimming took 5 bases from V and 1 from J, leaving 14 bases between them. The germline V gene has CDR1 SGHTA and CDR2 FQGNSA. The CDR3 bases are TGTGCCAGCAGCCCCAGGGCGGTCGGCCAAGAGACCCAGTACTTC. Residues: CASSPRAVGQETQYF.